The rows below give T cell receptor beta chains drawn from one sample of a study of blood T cell repertoires in COVID-19. Clones were read by immunoSEQ multiplex PCR, and TCRdb kept only the in-frame ones, dropping some. There are 490,000 or so clones in the sample; roughly nine tenths occur only once, and just over 8% lies in the top ten. Material for sequencing was PBMCs or T cells enriched from blood (not recorded which). The origin of the receptors is a woman in her fifties or sixties who had recovered from COVID-19. Both conserved end residues are part of each CDR3. D genes are given only for firm matches. A clone size is listed for some rows: how often the clone was seen (once, few, many), or a class if it is expanded.

TRBD1	TRBJ2-5	TRBV6-5	-	CASSYRGQGGETQYF	TGTGCCAGCAGTTACCGGGGACAGGGAGGGGAGACCCAGTACTTC
TRBD1	TRBJ2-3	TRBV9	-	CASSVGTVLGTPGPDTQYF	TGTGCCAGCAGCGTCGGGACAGTCCTAGGGACACCAGGACCAGATACGCAGTATTTT
-	TRBJ2-2	TRBV5-1	-	CASRPLMGTHGTGELFF	TGCGCCAGCCGACCCCTTATGGGGACACACGGCACCGGGGAGCTGTTTTTT
-	TRBJ1-2	TRBV18	few	CASSRDNYGYTF	TGTGCCAGCTCCCGGGATAACTATGGCTACACCTTC
-	TRBJ2-7	TRBV19	-	CASTAHGGEQYF	TGTGCCAGTACCGCCCACGGAGGCGAGCAGTACTTC
-	TRBJ1-2	TRBV10-3	-	CAISDSANYGYTF	TGTGCCATCAGTGACTCAGCTAACTATGGCTACACCTTC
TRBD2	TRBJ2-3	TRBV6-5	-	CASNHGGVTDTQYF	TGTGCCAGCAACCACGGGGGGGTCACAGATACGCAGTATTTT
TRBD1	TRBJ1-5	TRBV19	-	CASSKQGRPQHF	TGTGCCAGTAGCAAACAGGGGAGGCCCCAGCATTTT
TRBD1	TRBJ1-1	TRBV19	-	CASSSAGGANTEAFF	TGTGCCAGTAGTTCCGCAGGGGGCGCGAACACTGAAGCTTTCTTT
TRBD1	TRBJ1-5	TRBV6-2/TRBV6-3	once	CASSSADRGRGNQPQHF	TGTGCCAGCAGTTCCGCGGACAGGGGGCGCGGCAATCAGCCCCAGCATTTT
-	TRBJ2-3	TRBV14	-	CASSLPGLADTQYF	TGTGCCAGCAGCCTCCCCGGACTGGCGGATACGCAGTATTTT
-	TRBJ1-5	TRBV6-5	-	CASSSGQRDQPQHF	TGTGCCAGCAGTTCCGGACAGAGAGATCAGCCCCAGCATTTT
TRBD1	TRBJ1-2	TRBV18	-	CASSGDRGDYGYTF	TGTGCCAGCTCGGGGGACAGGGGAGACTATGGCTACACCTTC
-	TRBJ1-1	TRBV6-2/TRBV6-3	-	CASSQIPGGNTEAFF	TGTGCCAGCAGTCAGATCCCCGGGGGGAACACTGAAGCTTTCTTT
TRBD2	TRBJ2-3	TRBV3-1/TRBV3-2	-	CASSFSGGESYF	TGTGCCAGCAGCTTCAGCGGGGGGGAGTCGTATTTT
-	TRBJ1-1	TRBV19	-	CASSIERFSEAFF	TGTGCCAGTAGTATCGAAAGATTCAGTGAAGCTTTCTTT
TRBD1	TRBJ1-4	TRBV6-5	once	CASRTGVGEKLFF	TGTGCCAGCAGAACAGGGGTGGGAGAAAAACTGTTTTTT
-	TRBJ1-1	TRBV7-8	once	CASSPNGVNTEAFF	TGTGCCAGCAGCCCTAACGGGGTTAACACTGAAGCTTTCTTT
-	TRBJ1-4	TRBV15	-	CATSVAYSTTNEKLFF	TGTGCCACCAGCGTCGCCTACAGCACAACTAATGAAAAACTGTTTTTT
TRBD1	TRBJ2-4	TRBV6-5	-	CASSKTGIGKNIQYF	TGTGCCAGCAGTAAGACAGGGATTGGCAAAAACATTCAGTACTTC
-	TRBJ1-2	TRBV29-1	-	CSVSSGNYGYTF	TGCAGCGTTTCGAGCGGAAACTATGGCTACACCTTC
-	TRBJ1-3	TRBV11-2	-	CASSLGYRGNTIYF	TGTGCCAGCAGCTTGGGGTACAGGGGAAACACCATATATTTT
TRBD2	TRBJ2-1	TRBV20-1	-	CSASFGGSYNEQFF	TGCAGTGCTAGTTTCGGGGGGTCCTACAATGAGCAGTTCTTC
TRBD1	TRBJ1-5	TRBV7-9	-	CASSFSGMTGGNSNQPQHF	TGTGCCAGCAGCTTTTCTGGGATGACAGGGGGCAATAGCAATCAGCCCCAGCATTTT
TRBD1	TRBJ1-1	TRBV7-8	-	CASSLVAGGMNTEAFF	TGTGCCAGCAGCTTAGTGGCAGGGGGGATGAACACTGAAGCTTTCTTT
-	TRBJ2-1	TRBV11-3	few	CASSLGDPGNEQFF	TGTGCCAGCAGCTTAGGTGACCCGGGCAATGAGCAGTTCTTC
TRBD2	TRBJ2-1	TRBV30	-	CASGTSGVYNEQFF	TGTGCCTCCGGGACTAGCGGGGTGTACAATGAGCAGTTCTTC
-	TRBJ1-1	TRBV7-9	-	CASSPREPTMNTEAFF	TGTGCCAGCAGCCCCCGCGAGCCGACTATGAACACTGAAGCTTTCTTT
-	TRBJ2-2	TRBV5-1	-	CASSAGAPNTGELFF	TGCGCCAGCAGCGCAGGGGCCCCGAACACCGGGGAGCTGTTTTTT
-	TRBJ1-1	TRBV13	-	CASRRGGGTEAFF	TGTGCCAGCAGACGTGGGGGGGGCACTGAAGCTTTCTTT
TRBD1	TRBJ1-5	TRBV28	-	CASSGTVDQPQHF	TGTGCCAGCAGCGGGACAGTGGATCAGCCCCAGCATTTT
TRBD2	TRBJ2-7	TRBV6-5	-	CASSYSTSGSYEQYF	TGTGCCAGCAGTTACTCGACTAGCGGATCCTACGAGCAGTACTTC
-	TRBJ1-2	TRBV18	-	CASSLGVGYGYTF	TGTGCCAGCTCACTAGGGGTCGGCTATGGCTACACCTTC
-	TRBJ2-3	TRBV5-1	-	CASSLVRGPDTQYF	TGCGCCAGCAGCTTGGTGCGGGGGCCAGATACGCAGTATTTT
-	TRBJ2-3	TRBV3-1/TRBV3-2	-	CASSQLGGGVDTQYF	TGTGCCAGCAGCCAATTGGGGGGGGGCGTAGATACGCAGTATTTT
TRBD2	TRBJ2-3	TRBV3-1/TRBV3-2	-	CASSLRGGGTDTQYF	TGTGCCAGCAGCTTGCGGGGGGGCGGAACAGATACGCAGTATTTT
-	TRBJ1-2	TRBV19	-	CASRDTAYGYTF	TGTGCCAGTAGGGACACGGCCTATGGCTACACCTTC
-	TRBJ2-1	TRBV19	-	CASSSVDYSYNEQFF	TGTGCCAGTAGTAGCGTGGACTACTCCTACAATGAGCAGTTCTTC
TRBD1	TRBJ2-5	TRBV25-1	-	CASSLGQGNIQYF	TGTGCCAGCAGTCTGGGACAGGGCAACATCCAGTACTTC
TRBD1	TRBJ1-4	TRBV29-1	-	CSVVRIQGNEKLFF	TGCAGCGTTGTCCGTATACAGGGGAATGAAAAACTGTTTTTT
TRBD1	TRBJ1-2	TRBV5-4	once	CASSFTGGATLYGYTF	TGTGCCAGCAGCTTTACAGGGGGCGCTACCCTTTATGGCTACACCTTC
-	TRBJ1-5	TRBV4-1	-	CASSPGTYYSNQPQHF	TGCGCCAGCAGCCCTGGGACATATTATAGCAATCAGCCCCAGCATTTT
TRBD1	TRBJ2-1	TRBV5-8	-	CASSARQGVNEQFF	TGTGCCAGCAGCGCGAGACAGGGGGTAAATGAGCAGTTCTTC
-	TRBJ2-4	TRBV5-1	-	CASSSPDRDSSQYF	TGCGCCAGCAGCTCCCCGGACCGAGACAGTTCTCAGTACTTC
TRBD1	TRBJ2-2	TRBV4-1	-	CASSQEQGTGELFF	TGCGCCAGCAGCCAAGAACAGGGGACCGGGGAGCTGTTTTTT
-	TRBJ2-3	TRBV3-1/TRBV3-2	-	CASSQDGGPSTDTQYF	TGTGCCAGCAGCCAAGACGGGGGACCTAGCACAGATACGCAGTATTTT
-	TRBJ2-5	TRBV29-1	once	CSVVRDIQETQYF	TGCAGCGTTGTCCGGGATATCCAAGAGACCCAGTACTTC
TRBD2	TRBJ2-2	TRBV27	-	CASSPGLAGGDTGELFF	TGTGCCAGCAGTCCCGGACTAGCGGGGGGGGACACCGGGGAGCTGTTTTTT
TRBD2	TRBJ2-3	TRBV10-1	-	CASNLNGLAVSTDTQYF	TGCGCCAGCAACTTGAATGGACTAGCGGTGAGCACAGATACGCAGTATTTT
-	TRBJ1-2	TRBV6-1	-	CASSDWTENYGYTF	TGTGCCAGCAGTGATTGGACAGAGAACTATGGCTACACCTTC
-	TRBJ2-3	TRBV3-1/TRBV3-2	-	CASSQEAVAQYF	TGTGCCAGCAGCCAAGAGGCCGTCGCGCAGTATTTT
TRBD2	TRBJ2-3	TRBV12-5	once	CASGLAGAPRDTQYF	TGTGCCAGTGGTCTAGCGGGGGCCCCGCGGGATACGCAGTATTTT
TRBD1	TRBJ2-7	TRBV2	once	CASRAGTGSREQYF	TGTGCCAGCAGAGCCGGGACAGGGTCGCGCGAGCAGTACTTC
TRBD1	TRBJ1-1	TRBV11-2	-	CASSLGDRAAEAFF	TGTGCCAGCAGCTTAGGGGACAGGGCTGCTGAAGCTTTCTTT
-	TRBJ1-2	TRBV19	-	CASSNEGNYGYTF	TGTGCCAGTAGCAATGAGGGCAACTATGGCTACACCTTC
TRBD1	TRBJ2-5	TRBV7-2	many	CASSPDRGQETQYF	TGTGCCAGCAGCCCCGACAGGGGTCAAGAGACCCAGTACTTC
TRBD2	TRBJ2-1	TRBV11-2	-	CASSLGLAGGYNEQFF	TGTGCCAGCAGCTTAGGGCTAGCGGGGGGGTATAATGAGCAGTTCTTC